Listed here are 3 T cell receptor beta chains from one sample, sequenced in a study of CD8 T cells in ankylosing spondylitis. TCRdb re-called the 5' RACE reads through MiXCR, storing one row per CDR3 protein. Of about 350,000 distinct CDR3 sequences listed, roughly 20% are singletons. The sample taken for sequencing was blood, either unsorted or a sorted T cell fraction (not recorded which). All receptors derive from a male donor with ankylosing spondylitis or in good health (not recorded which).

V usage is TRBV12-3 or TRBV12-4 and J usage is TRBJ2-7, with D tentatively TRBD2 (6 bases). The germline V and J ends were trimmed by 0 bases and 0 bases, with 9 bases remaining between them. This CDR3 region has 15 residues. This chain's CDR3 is CASSLAGGRSYEQYF. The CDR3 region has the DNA TGTGCCAGCAGTTTAGCGGGGGGTCGCTCCTACGAGCAGTACTTC.

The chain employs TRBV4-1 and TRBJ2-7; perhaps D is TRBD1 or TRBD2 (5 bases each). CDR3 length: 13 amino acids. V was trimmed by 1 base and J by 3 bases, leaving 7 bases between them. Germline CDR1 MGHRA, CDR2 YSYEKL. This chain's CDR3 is CASSQGDGYEQYF. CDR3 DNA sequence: TGCGCCAGCAGCCAAGGGGACGGCTACGAGCAGTACTTC.

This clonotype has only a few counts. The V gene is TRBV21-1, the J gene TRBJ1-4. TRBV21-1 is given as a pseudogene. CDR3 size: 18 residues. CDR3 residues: CASSKDVMDVATNEKLFF. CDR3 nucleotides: TGTGCCAGCAGCAAAGATGTGATGGACGTTGCAACTAATGAAAAACTGTTTTTT.